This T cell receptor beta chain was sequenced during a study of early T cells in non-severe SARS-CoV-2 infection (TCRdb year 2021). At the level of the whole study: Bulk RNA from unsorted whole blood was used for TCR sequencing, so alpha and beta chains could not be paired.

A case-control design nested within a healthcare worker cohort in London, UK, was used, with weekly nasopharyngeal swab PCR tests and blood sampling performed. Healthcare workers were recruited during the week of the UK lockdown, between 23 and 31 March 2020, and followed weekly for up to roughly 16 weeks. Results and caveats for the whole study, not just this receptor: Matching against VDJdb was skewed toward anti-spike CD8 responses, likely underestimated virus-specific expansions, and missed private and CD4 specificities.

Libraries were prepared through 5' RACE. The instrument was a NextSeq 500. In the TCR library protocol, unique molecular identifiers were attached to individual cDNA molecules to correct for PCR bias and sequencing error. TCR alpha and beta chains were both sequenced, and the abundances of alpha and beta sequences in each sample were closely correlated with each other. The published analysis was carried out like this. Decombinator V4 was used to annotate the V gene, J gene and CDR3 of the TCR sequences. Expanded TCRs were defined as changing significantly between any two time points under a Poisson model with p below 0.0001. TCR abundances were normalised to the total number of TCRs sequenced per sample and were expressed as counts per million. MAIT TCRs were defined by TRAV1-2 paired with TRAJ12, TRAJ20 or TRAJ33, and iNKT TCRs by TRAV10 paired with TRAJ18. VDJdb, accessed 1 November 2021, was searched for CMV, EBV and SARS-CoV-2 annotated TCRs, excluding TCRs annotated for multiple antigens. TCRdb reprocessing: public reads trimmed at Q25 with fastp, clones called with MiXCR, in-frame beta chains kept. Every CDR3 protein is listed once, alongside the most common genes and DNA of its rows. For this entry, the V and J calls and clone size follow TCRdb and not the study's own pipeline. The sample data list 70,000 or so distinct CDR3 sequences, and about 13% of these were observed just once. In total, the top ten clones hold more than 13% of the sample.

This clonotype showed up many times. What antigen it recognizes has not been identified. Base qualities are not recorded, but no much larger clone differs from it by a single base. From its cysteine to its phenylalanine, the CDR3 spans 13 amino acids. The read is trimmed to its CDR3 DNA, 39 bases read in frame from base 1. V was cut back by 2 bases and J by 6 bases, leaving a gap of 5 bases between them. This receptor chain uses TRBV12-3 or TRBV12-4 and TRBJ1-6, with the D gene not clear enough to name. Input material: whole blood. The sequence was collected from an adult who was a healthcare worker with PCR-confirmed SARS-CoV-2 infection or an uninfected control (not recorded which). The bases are TGTGCCAGCAGTTTAAAGTTTAATTCACCCCTCCACTTT. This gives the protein CASSLKFNSPLHF.